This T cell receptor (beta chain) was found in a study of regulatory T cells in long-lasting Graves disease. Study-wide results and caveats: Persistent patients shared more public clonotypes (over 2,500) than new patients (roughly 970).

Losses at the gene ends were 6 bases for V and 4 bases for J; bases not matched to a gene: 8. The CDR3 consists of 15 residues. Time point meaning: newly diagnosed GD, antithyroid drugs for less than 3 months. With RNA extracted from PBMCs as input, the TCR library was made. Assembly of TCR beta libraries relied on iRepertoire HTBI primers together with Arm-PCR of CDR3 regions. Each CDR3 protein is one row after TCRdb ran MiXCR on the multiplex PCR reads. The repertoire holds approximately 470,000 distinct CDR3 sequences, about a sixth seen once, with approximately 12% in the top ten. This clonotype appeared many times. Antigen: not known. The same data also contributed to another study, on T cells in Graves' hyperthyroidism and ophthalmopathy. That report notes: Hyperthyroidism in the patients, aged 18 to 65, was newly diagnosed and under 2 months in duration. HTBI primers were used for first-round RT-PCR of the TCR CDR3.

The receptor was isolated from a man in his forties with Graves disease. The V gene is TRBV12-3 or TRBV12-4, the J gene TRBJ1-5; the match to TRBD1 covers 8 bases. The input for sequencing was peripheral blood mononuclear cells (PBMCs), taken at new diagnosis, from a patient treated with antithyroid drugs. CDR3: CASSSQGAPNQPQHF. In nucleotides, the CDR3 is TGTGCCAGCAGCTCGCAGGGGGCTCCGAATCAGCCCCAGCATTTT.